These T cell receptor beta chains were read from a single sample in a study of T cell responses to AZD1222 COVID-19 vaccine. The method was immunoSEQ multiplex PCR; TCRdb's version includes in-frame clones alone and lacks a portion of them. Of 95,000 to 100,000 clones detected, about 87% appear once; the ten largest clones hold 10%. Sequences were derived from peripheral blood, sampled 28 days after the second AZD1222 dose. All receptors come from an adult who received the AZD1222 COVID-19 vaccine. The conserved cysteine and the conserved F or W are not part of the CDR3 here. The D gene is left open where the match is weak.

J gene: TRBJ1-5
V gene: TRBV10-3
D gene: -
CDR3 protein: AISEGGGNQPQH

J gene: TRBJ2-5
V gene: TRBV9
D gene: TRBD1
CDR3 protein: ASSETGEETQY

J gene: TRBJ2-1
V gene: TRBV19
D gene: -
CDR3 protein: ASSTAGYNEQF

J gene: TRBJ2-1
V gene: TRBV7-3
D gene: -
CDR3 protein: ASSTPEGDEQF

J gene: TRBJ2-3
V gene: TRBV7-3
D gene: -
CDR3 protein: ASSSGILFTDTQY

J gene: TRBJ2-1
V gene: TRBV24-1
D gene: -
CDR3 protein: ATSATQSRNEQF

J gene: TRBJ1-2
V gene: TRBV7-2
D gene: -
CDR3 protein: ASSLDSSNYGYT

J gene: TRBJ2-7
V gene: TRBV15
D gene: -
CDR3 protein: ATSGGGDQDEQY

J gene: TRBJ2-4
V gene: TRBV10-3
D gene: -
CDR3 protein: ATWEARGKNIQY

J gene: TRBJ1-1
V gene: TRBV9
D gene: TRBD1
CDR3 protein: ASSVGVGGLGTEAF

J gene: TRBJ2-4
V gene: TRBV7-2
D gene: -
CDR3 protein: ASSWMRLGRENIQY

J gene: TRBJ2-2
V gene: TRBV5-1
D gene: TRBD1
CDR3 protein: ASSLQTGGVGELF

J gene: TRBJ1-3
V gene: TRBV6-5
D gene: -
CDR3 protein: ASRSDGALTIY

J gene: TRBJ2-3
V gene: TRBV27
D gene: TRBD2
CDR3 protein: ASSSHSGLAGTDTQY

J gene: TRBJ2-7
V gene: TRBV19
D gene: TRBD1
CDR3 protein: ASSRGSGDSSYEQY

J gene: TRBJ2-7
V gene: TRBV5-1
D gene: TRBD1
CDR3 protein: ASSVQTGVGNYEQY

J gene: TRBJ1-3
V gene: TRBV18
D gene: TRBD1
CDR3 protein: ASSPIEGATGNTIY

J gene: TRBJ2-1
V gene: TRBV7-6
D gene: -
CDR3 protein: ASSLAQALSSYNEQF

J gene: TRBJ1-1
V gene: TRBV18
D gene: -
CDR3 protein: ASLRRGGNTEAF

J gene: TRBJ2-7
V gene: TRBV27
D gene: TRBD2
CDR3 protein: ASSTGLAGYGTYEQY

J gene: TRBJ1-2
V gene: TRBV3-1/TRBV3-2
D gene: -
CDR3 protein: ASSQGRRGNYGYT

J gene: TRBJ2-5
V gene: TRBV6-2/TRBV6-3
D gene: TRBD1
CDR3 protein: ASSLNRGQETQY

J gene: TRBJ2-3
V gene: TRBV13
D gene: TRBD2
CDR3 protein: ASSLPATSGDTDTQY